This T cell receptor (beta chain) comes out of a study of blood T cell repertoires in COVID-19. Study at large: There were acute and convalescent COVID-19 samples, and they came from the United States, Italy and Spain. In each case, the material was cDNA or gDNA derived from T cells, B-cell-depleted T cells, or PBMCs.

In the authors' methods: It was from reference gene primer amplification that nucleated cell counts were estimated. Sequenced by immunoSEQ multiplex PCR; TCRdb stores in-frame clones only, minus some. From that table come the V and J calls and clone size; the DNA was used to work out D and trimming. The sample has 65,000 to 70,000 clones; around nine tenths are singletons. V lost 7 bases, J lost 1 base, and 11 bases lay in between. Germline CDR1 is SGHDT and CDR2 is YYEEEE. The CDR3 is 14 residues long. The source of this sequence is a woman aged 80 or over with acute or convalescent COVID-19. This rearrangement joins TRBV5-6 to TRBJ1-4, with D hard to call. Sequences were obtained from peripheral blood. The CDR3 sequence: CASEGRETNEKLFF. CDR3 DNA sequence: TGTGCCAGCGAAGGGAGGGAAACTAATGAAAAACTGTTTTTT.